The clone carrying this TCR beta chain was counted once. Its antigen is not identified. The PCR employed 60 Vbeta primers together with 13 Jbeta primers. Original methodology: As a later analysis found, there were approximately 80 million unique TCR beta chains, of which 8.5 million to 14 million were shared. Assay: immunoSEQ multiplex PCR; the TCRdb copy retains only in-frame clones and omits some. That table supplies the V and J calls and clone size; D and trimming were determined from the DNA. Here the sample spans some 110,000 clones, 65% to 75% being singletons. This sample was included in a study of cytomegalovirus exposure and HLA in healthy donors. Study conclusions and caveats: It was reportedly the case that the classifier diagnosed cytomegalovirus status with high specificity and sensitivity.

Germline loops: CDR1 SGHTA, CDR2 FQGNSA. J lost 0 bases, V lost 5 bases, and 11 bases had no gene match. The CDR3 contains 17 residues. Sequences were obtained from PBMCs. The sequence derives from a man aged 25 to 40 in good health and CMV-seropositive. The chain is built from TRBV7-2 and TRBJ2-3, with 7 nucleotides matching TRBD1. The CDR3 sequence: CASSTRGGSASTDTQYF. In nucleotides, the CDR3 is TGTGCCAGCAGCACAAGAGGGGGCAGCGCTAGCACAGATACGCAGTATTTT.